Below, 7 T cell receptor beta chains from the same sample are listed, as sequenced in a study of cytomegalovirus exposure and HLA in healthy donors. The primer mix had 60 Vbeta and 13 Jbeta primers. TCRdb's copy holds only in-frame clones and misses some; the assay was immunoSEQ multiplex PCR. The top ten hold 0.8% to 0.95% of the sample, which has 100,000 to 120,000 clones, about 16% seen once. The sample consisted of PBMCs. The origin of the receptors is a female donor in good health and CMV-seronegative.

This clone appeared a few times. The CDR3 reads CASSDPQGEDTEAFF. The DNA for the CDR3 is TGTGCCAGCAGCGACCCCCAGGGGGAAGACACTGAAGCTTTCTTT. This chain links TRBV9 with TRBJ1-1, with 7 bases fitting TRBD1. Germline values: CDR1 SGDLS, CDR2 YYNGEE. The CDR3 loop spans 15 amino acids. Trimming removed 3 bases from V and 3 bases from J; junction bases left unmatched: 8.

Only a few counts were recorded for this clone. The rearrangement uses TRBV5-4 and TRBJ2-2, with 7 bases fitting TRBD1. Per germline, CDR1 SGHNT and CDR2 YYREEE (reference sequence). V lost 3 bases to trimming and J lost 6 bases; unmatched junction nucleotides: 2. The CDR3 has 13 amino acids. CDR3 coding DNA: TGTGCCAGCAGCTCAGGGGGACCCGGGGAGCTGTTTTTT. Protein: CASSSGGPGELFF.

There are a few counts of this clone. This chain links TRBV6-1 with TRBJ2-1, with 7 bases matching TRBD2. Looked up from germline, CDR1 is MNHNS and CDR2 is SASEGT. The CDR3 consists of 12 residues. The V gene end was trimmed by 7 bases and the J gene end by 8 bases; junction bases not matched to a gene: 5. The CDR3 coding sequence is TGTGCCAGCACCTGGGAGGGGTATGAGCAGTTCTTC. This gives the protein CASTWEGYEQFF.

This clone showed up just a few times. This rearrangement joins TRBV7-2 to TRBJ2-1, with unresolved D. CDR3 length: 15 residues. V lost 0 bases and J 4 bases, leaving 10 bases between the germline ends. The germline gives CDR1 SGHTA, CDR2 FQGNSA. The CDR3 sequence is CASSLATAYYNEQFF. In DNA, the CDR3 is TGTGCCAGCAGCTTAGCCACAGCATATTACAATGAGCAGTTCTTC.

The rearrangement joins TRBV5-1 to TRBJ2-7; 8 bases are shared with TRBD2. This CDR3 is 16 amino acids long. The V and J ends lost 4 bases and 5 bases, in that order; junction bases with no gene match: 14. CDR1 SGHRS and CDR2 YFSETQ come from the germline V gene. The CDR3 region is CASSQISGAARNEQYF. The CDR3 region has the DNA TGCGCCAGCAGCCAGATTAGCGGGGCGGCTAGAAACGAGCAGTACTTC.

V is TRBV27 and J is TRBJ2-3, with 13 bases identical to TRBD2. The CDR3 loop spans 17 amino acids. V trimming: 3 bases; J trimming: 3 bases; junction bases outside the gene matches: 6. Looked up from germline, CDR1 is MNHEY and CDR2 is SMNVEV (reference sequence). The CDR3 coding sequence is TGTGCCAGCAGTTTCCGGACTAGCGGGAGTATGACAGATACGCAGTATTTT. Translated, it gives CASSFRTSGSMTDTQYF.

This clone has a handful of counts. The chain links TRBV6-5 to TRBJ2-1, with 8 bases that match TRBD2. Germline V CDR1 and CDR2: MNHEY, SVGAGI. J gave up 0 bases and V 6 bases, and 4 bases lay outside the gene matches. The CDR3 spans 15 residues. CDR3 amino acids: CASRTSGSSYNEQFF. As DNA, the CDR3 is TGTGCCAGCAGAACTAGCGGAAGCTCCTACAATGAGCAGTTCTTC.